This TCR beta chain was profiled in a study of cytotoxic CD8 clonotypes in ibrutinib-treated CLL. For the study at large: Complete response was seen in 2 patients and partial in some 25; roughly twelve progressed and some 14 stayed remitted after a median around 68 months. When averaged across all of the samples, the counts came to a few hundred thousand productive templates and about 95,000 productive rearrangements.

Remarks on this clone: What it binds is unknown.

General study points: While tracking circulating CD8+ T-cell counts, baseline clonality exceeded that of age-matched healthy donors. Sustained-remission and progressing patients had unequal sampling times.

CDR3 length: 14 amino acids. Germline CDR1 is SGHRS and CDR2 is YFSETQ. The V and J ends lost 2 bases and 0 bases respectively, with 8 bases between them. Measured with immunoSEQ multiplex PCR; TCRdb has only the in-frame clones, and not every one. The table has 150,000 or so clones, under 85% seen once; the top ten hold 3.5% to 5.5%. This TCR derives from a human donor with chronic lymphocytic leukemia. The sequences come from PBMCs, collected after 24 months of ibrutinib treatment. J is TRBJ1-1 and V is TRBV5-1; no reliable D call. The DNA of the CDR3 is TGCGCCAGCAGCTTCAGACAAATGAACACTGAAGCTTTCTTT. This sequence encodes CASSFRQMNTEAFF.